This entry concerns a single T cell receptor (beta chain). These data come from a study of blood T cell repertoires in COVID-19. Study-level information: Material from acute and convalescent COVID-19 was sourced from the United States, Italy and Spain. T cells, B-cell-depleted T cells, or PBMCs provided the cDNA or gDNA that served as material.

Per the authors' pipeline: Reference gene primer amplification yielded estimated nucleated cell counts. The protocol was immunoSEQ multiplex PCR, while the TCRdb copy is restricted to in-frame clones and leaves out a portion. Clonal size and the V and J genes are those of that table, whereas D and trimming came from the DNA. The data hold tens of thousands of clones, with approximately 92% observed a single time. This CDR3 region has 15 residues. Germline trimming cut 0 bases from V and 8 bases from J; bases unmatched to any gene: 5. CDR1 and CDR2 (germline): SGDLS, YYNGEE. The source of this sequence is a man aged 45-60 years with acute or convalescent COVID-19. V gene TRBV9 combines with J gene TRBJ2-1, with 10 bases matching TRBD2. The sequenced sample was peripheral blood. The CDR3 DNA sequence: TGTGCCAGCAGCGTAGCTAGCGGGAGAACCTATGAGCAGTTCTTC. Amino acids: CASSVASGRTYEQFF.